The 14 T cell receptor beta chains below come from one sample, sequenced in a study of OX40 agonist ivuxolimab in advanced cancers. Only in-frame clones appear in the TCRdb table, and some are missing; sequencing was by immunoSEQ multiplex PCR. The sample lists roughly 6,800 clones; approximately 80% were seen once. Specimen: CD4+ or CD8+ T cells sorted from blood, collected in a trial of the OX40 agonist ivuxolimab. The receptors here all came from an adult with an advanced solid tumor such as melanoma, head and neck, liver or kidney cancer.

This rearrangement joins TRBV7-2 to TRBJ1-2; weak D call: TRBD1 (6 bases). Between the trimmed V and J ends, which lost 5 bases and 1 base, there was a span of 11 bases. Germline V gene data show CDR1 as SGHTA and CDR2 as FQGNSA. The CDR3 is 14 residues long. As DNA, the CDR3 is TGTGCCAGCAGCACCTTACAGGGTAACTATGGCTACACCTTC. Protein sequence: CASSTLQGNYGYTF.

This chain links TRBV19 with TRBJ2-7, with D possibly matching TRBD1 (5 bases). Trimming shortened V by 3 bases and J by 4 bases, and 19 bases separated the two germline ends. Germline V CDR1 and CDR2: LNHDA, SQIVND (reference sequence). This CDR3 is 16 amino acids long. This chain's CDR3 is CASSITLIRGLYEQYF. As DNA, the CDR3 is TGTGCCAGTAGTATTACCCTTATAAGGGGATTATACGAGCAGTACTTC. Full variable domain (outside the CDR3, taken from reference TRBV19 and TRBJ2-7): DGGITQSPKYLFRKEGQNVTLSCEQNLNHDAMYWYRQDPGQGLRLIYYSQIVNDFQKGDIAEGYSVSREKKESFPLTVTSAQKNPTAFYLCASSITLIRGLYEQYFGPGTRLTVT.

This chain uses TRBV2 with TRBJ2-7; D remains ambiguous. The germline gives CDR1 SNHLY, CDR2 FYNNEI. V dropped 3 bases and J dropped 0 bases, with 12 bases sitting between them. The CDR3 is 15 amino acids. CDR3 nucleotide sequence: TGTGCCAGCAGTGACGTTGGTCTCAGCTCCTACGAGCAGTACTTC. Amino acids: CASSDVGLSSYEQYF.

The chain couples TRBV30 to TRBJ2-3; D gene unclear. V was trimmed by 0 bases and J by 2 bases, leaving 15 bases between them. There are 16 residues in the CDR3. CDR1 is GTSNPN, CDR2 SVGIG, per germline (reference sequence). CDR3 region: CAWSVGSSSHTDTQYF. The CDR3 DNA follows: TGTGCCTGGAGTGTAGGTTCGTCGTCCCACACAGATACGCAGTATTTT.

The rearrangement links TRBV6-5 to TRBJ2-5; D remains ambiguous. The CDR3 covers 15 residues. Germline V gene sequence: CDR1 MNHEY, CDR2 SVGAGI. V lost 0 bases and J 5 bases, leaving 13 bases between the germline ends. DNA of the CDR3: TGTGCCAGCAGTTACTCAGCTCTAGTGCGGGAGACCCAGTACTTC. Its protein product is CASSYSALVRETQYF.

The chain recombines TRBV9 with TRBJ1-1; D gene uncertain. CDR1 and CDR2 from the germline V gene are SGDLS and YYNGEE. The CDR3 is made up of 14 amino acids. Trimming stripped 0 bases from V and 0 bases from J, with 6 bases between. CDR3 in amino acids: CASSVALLNTEAFF. DNA for the CDR3: TGTGCCAGCAGCGTAGCTTTGCTGAACACTGAAGCTTTCTTT.

The rearrangement links TRBV9 to TRBJ1-2, with a possible D match to TRBD1 (6 bases). V lost 4 bases, J lost 2 bases, and 15 bases lay in between. The length of the CDR3 is 15 residues. Germline values: CDR1 SGDLS, CDR2 YYNGEE. As DNA, the CDR3 is TGTGCCAGCAGCTCCTCAGGGGCTTCCAACTATGGCTACACCTTC. Translation: CASSSSGASNYGYTF.

The chain joins TRBV2 to TRBJ1-2, with D perhaps matching TRBD1 (5 bases). Trimming removed 5 bases at V and 5 bases at J, with 15 bases between. Germline lookup yields CDR1 SNHLY and CDR2 FYNNEI. This CDR3 is built from 14 residues. CDR3 loop: CASSYSQGGYGYTF. The DNA for the CDR3 is TGTGCCAGCAGTTACTCCCAGGGAGGATATGGCTACACCTTC.

V usage is TRBV30 and J usage is TRBJ1-2; no reliable D call. This CDR3 has 15 amino acids. Germline lookup yields CDR1 GTSNPN and CDR2 SVGIG (reference sequence). V lost 1 base to trimming and J lost 2 bases, with 14 bases between them. Here the CDR3 reads CAWSGVVGQNYGYTF. In DNA form, the CDR3 reads TGTGCCTGGAGTGGTGTCGTGGGTCAGAACTATGGCTACACCTTC.

In its sample, this clone was seen a few times. The chain couples TRBV6-6 to TRBJ1-1; D uncertain. Deletions cut 2 bases from V and 4 bases from J, with 5 bases between. The CDR3 totals 12 residues. Per the germline V gene, CDR1 is MNHNY and CDR2 is SVGAGI (reference sequence). CDR3 amino acids: CASSYEFTEAFF. In DNA, the CDR3 is TGTGCCAGCAGTTACGAGTTCACTGAAGCTTTCTTT.

The V call is TRBV5-6, the J call TRBJ1-4; tentatively, D is TRBD1 (6 bases). The CDR3 sequence is 15 residues long. Germline values: CDR1 SGHDT, CDR2 YYEEEE. Trimming removed 2 bases from V and 7 bases from J, with 15 bases in between. This CDR3 reads CASSLGDNLGEKLFF. The CDR3 DNA is TGTGCCAGCAGCTTAGGGGACAACTTAGGTGAAAAACTGTTTTTT.

This chain connects TRBV13 to TRBJ2-1; 7 bases line up with TRBD2. Germline CDR1 reads PRHDT; CDR2 reads FYEKMQ (reference sequence). With V trimmed by 1 base and J by 4 bases, 7 bases remained unmatched. This CDR3 is 16 amino acids long. Here the CDR3 DNA reads TGTGCCAGCAGCTTAGCGGGGGGTTTCCTTTACAATGAGCAGTTCTTC. Its protein product is CASSLAGGFLYNEQFF.

The chain employs TRBV29-1 and TRBJ1-2; no firm D call. In germline, CDR1 is SQVTM, CDR2 ANQGSEA. This CDR3 comprises 13 residues. V was trimmed by 1 base and J by 6 bases, leaving 12 bases between them. The CDR3: CSVEGRTWDGYTF. Here the CDR3 DNA reads TGCAGCGTTGAAGGTCGCACCTGGGATGGCTACACCTTC.

V and J are TRBV7-9 and TRBJ1-4; TRBD1 agrees at 7 bases. This CDR3 has 15 amino acids. Germline CDR1 reads SEHNR; CDR2 reads FQNEAQ (reference sequence). Trimming took 4 bases from V and 4 from J; bases not matched to a gene: 6. CDR3 sequence: CASSSEGTVNEKLFF. CDR3 in DNA: TGTGCCAGCAGCTCCGAGGGGACAGTTAATGAAAAACTGTTTTTT.